These 4 T cell receptor beta chains were sequenced from one sample in a study of Ad26.COV2.S vaccination and SARS-CoV-2 variants. Treatment described: roughly 20 received Ad26.COV2.S at low or high dose, single or two shots; about 5 received placebo; per-sample allocation not given. After the first vaccine or placebo injection, samples were drawn on day 63. Sequencing used immunoSEQ multiplex PCR; TCRdb keeps in-frame clones, though not all of them. The sample has roughly 320,000 clones; around 85% are singletons. The sequenced sample was peripheral blood, obtained in a trial of Ad26.COV2.S vaccine versus placebo. The source of these receptors is a person aged 18-60 years who received the Ad26.COV2.S COVID-19 vaccine or a placebo.

This chain links TRBV6-5 with TRBJ2-7, with TRBD1 matching over 8 bases. CDR1 MNHEY and CDR2 SVGAGI come from the germline V gene. With 3 bases clipped from V and 4 bases from J, the junction kept 5 bases outside the gene matches. The CDR3 consists of 14 residues. The DNA for the CDR3 is TGTGCCAGCAGTTATCGCCGACAGGGGTACGAGCAGTACTTC. It is translated as CASSYRRQGYEQYF.

This chain uses TRBV7-9 with TRBJ2-1, with 8 bases aligning to TRBD1. The trim removed 6 bases at V and 4 bases at J, leaving 8 bases unmatched. The CDR3 loop spans 15 amino acids. In germline, CDR1 is SEHNR, CDR2 FQNEAQ (reference sequence). The CDR3 DNA reads as TGTGCCAGCAGTTCAGGACAGGGACAATACAATGAGCAGTTCTTC. This encodes CASSSGQGQYNEQFF.

This clone was observed a handful of times. The CDR3 spells CASSLLRPGLGGELFF. The CDR3 DNA follows: TGTGCCAGCAGCTTGTTGCGGCCTGGCCTAGGGGGGGAGCTGTTTTTT. J is TRBJ2-2 and V is TRBV5-4, with no clear D. CDR1 SGHNT and CDR2 YYREEE come from the germline V gene (reference sequence). V was trimmed by 1 base and J by 8 bases, leaving 18 bases between them. The CDR3 totals 16 residues.

The chain combines TRBV7-9 with TRBJ1-3; D gene unclear. CDR1 is SEHNR, CDR2 FQNEAQ, per germline (reference sequence). The length of the CDR3 is 11 residues. V was clipped by 5 bases and J by 2 bases, with 1 base between them. CDR3 bases: TGTGCCAGCAGCGCTGGAAACACCATATATTTT. This codes for CASSAGNTIYF.